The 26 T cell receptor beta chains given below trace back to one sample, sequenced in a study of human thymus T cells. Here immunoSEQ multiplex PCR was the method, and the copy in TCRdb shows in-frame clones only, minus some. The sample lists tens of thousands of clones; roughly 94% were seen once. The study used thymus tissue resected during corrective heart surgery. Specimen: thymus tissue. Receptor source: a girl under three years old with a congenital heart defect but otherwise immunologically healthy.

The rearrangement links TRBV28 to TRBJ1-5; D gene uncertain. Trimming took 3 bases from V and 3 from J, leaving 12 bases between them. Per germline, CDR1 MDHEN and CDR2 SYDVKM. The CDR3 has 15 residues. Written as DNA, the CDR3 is TGTGCCAGCAGTTTTGGTAGCTACCACAATCAGCCCCAGCATTTT. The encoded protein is CASSFGSYHNQPQHF. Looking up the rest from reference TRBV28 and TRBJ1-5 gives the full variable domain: DVKVTQSSRYLVKRTGEKVFLECVQDMDHENMFWYRQDPGLGLRLIYFSYDVKMKEKGDIPEGYSVSREKKERFSLILESASTNQTSMYLCASSFGSYHNQPQHFGDGTRLSIL.

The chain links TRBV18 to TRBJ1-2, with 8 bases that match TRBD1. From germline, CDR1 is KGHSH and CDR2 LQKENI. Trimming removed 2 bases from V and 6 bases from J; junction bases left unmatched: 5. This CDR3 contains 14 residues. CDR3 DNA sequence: TGTGCCAGCTCACCAGGACAGGGACGGAATGGCTACACCTTC. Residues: CASSPGQGRNGYTF.

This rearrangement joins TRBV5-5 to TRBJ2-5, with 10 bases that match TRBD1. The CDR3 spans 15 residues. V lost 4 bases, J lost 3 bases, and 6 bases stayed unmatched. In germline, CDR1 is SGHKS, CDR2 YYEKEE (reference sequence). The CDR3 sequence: CASSRGQGSKETQYF. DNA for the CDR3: TGTGCCAGCAGCAGGGGACAGGGGTCAAAAGAGACCCAGTACTTC. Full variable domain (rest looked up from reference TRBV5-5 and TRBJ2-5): DAGVTQSPTHLIKTRGQQVTLRCSPISGHKSVSWYQQVLGQGPQFIFQYYEKEERGRGNFPDRFSARQFPNYSSELNVNALLLGDSALYLCASSRGQGSKETQYFGPGTRLLVL.

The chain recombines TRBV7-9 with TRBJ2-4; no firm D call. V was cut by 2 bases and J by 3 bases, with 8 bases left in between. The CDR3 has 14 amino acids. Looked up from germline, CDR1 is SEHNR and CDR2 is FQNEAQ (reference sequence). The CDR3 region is CASSLRVGKNIQYF. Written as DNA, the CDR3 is TGTGCCAGCAGCTTAAGAGTGGGCAAAAACATTCAGTACTTC.

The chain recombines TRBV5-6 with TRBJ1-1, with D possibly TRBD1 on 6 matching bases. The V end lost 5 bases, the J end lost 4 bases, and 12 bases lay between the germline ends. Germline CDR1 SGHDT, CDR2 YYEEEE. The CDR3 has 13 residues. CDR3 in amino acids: CASRHTGSTEAFF. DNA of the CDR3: TGTGCCAGCAGGCATACAGGGAGCACTGAAGCTTTCTTT.

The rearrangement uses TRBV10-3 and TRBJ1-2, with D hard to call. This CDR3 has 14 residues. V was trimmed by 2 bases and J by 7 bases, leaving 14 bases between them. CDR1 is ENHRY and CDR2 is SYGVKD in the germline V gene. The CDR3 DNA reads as TGTGCCATCAGTGAGGGTCAGGTAAAAAGTGGCTACACCTTC. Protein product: CAISEGQVKSGYTF.

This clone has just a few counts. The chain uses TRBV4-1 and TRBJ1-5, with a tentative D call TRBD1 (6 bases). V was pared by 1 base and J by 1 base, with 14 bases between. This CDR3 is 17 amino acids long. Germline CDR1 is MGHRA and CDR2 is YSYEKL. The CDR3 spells CASSQGQDPGSNQPQHF. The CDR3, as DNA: TGCGCCAGCAGCCAAGGACAGGACCCAGGGAGCAATCAGCCCCAGCATTTT.

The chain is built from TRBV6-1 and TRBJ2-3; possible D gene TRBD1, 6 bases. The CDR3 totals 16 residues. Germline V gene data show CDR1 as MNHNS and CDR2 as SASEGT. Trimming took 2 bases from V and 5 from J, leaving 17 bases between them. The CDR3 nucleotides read TGTGCCAGCAGTGAAATGAGGGGTGGGGGCAGAGATACGCAGTATTTT. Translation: CASSEMRGGGRDTQYF.

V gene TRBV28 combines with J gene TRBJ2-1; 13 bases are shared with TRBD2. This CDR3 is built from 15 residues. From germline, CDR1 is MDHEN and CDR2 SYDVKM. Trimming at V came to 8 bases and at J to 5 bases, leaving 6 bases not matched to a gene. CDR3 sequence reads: CASVLAGGPNNEQFF. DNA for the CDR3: TGTGCCAGCGTACTAGCGGGAGGGCCGAACAATGAGCAGTTCTTC.

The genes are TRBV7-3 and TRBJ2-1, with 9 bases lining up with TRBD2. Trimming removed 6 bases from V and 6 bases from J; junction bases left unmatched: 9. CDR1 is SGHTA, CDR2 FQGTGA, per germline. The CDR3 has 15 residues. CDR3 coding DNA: TGTGCCAGCAGTCAGCCGGGACTAGCTGTCAATGAGCAGTTCTTC. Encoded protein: CASSQPGLAVNEQFF.

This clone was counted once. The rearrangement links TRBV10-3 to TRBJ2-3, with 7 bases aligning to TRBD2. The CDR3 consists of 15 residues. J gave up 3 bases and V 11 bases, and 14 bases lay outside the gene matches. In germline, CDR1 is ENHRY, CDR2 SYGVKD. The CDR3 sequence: CASDMREGFTDTQYF. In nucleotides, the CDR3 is TGTGCCTCCGATATGAGGGAGGGTTTTACAGATACGCAGTATTTT.

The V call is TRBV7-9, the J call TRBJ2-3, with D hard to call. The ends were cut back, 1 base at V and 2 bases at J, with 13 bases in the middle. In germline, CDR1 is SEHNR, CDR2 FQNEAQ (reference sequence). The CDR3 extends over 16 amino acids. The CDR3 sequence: CASSLGIYPSTDTQYF. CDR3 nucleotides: TGTGCCAGCAGCTTAGGCATCTACCCCTCCACAGATACGCAGTATTTT.

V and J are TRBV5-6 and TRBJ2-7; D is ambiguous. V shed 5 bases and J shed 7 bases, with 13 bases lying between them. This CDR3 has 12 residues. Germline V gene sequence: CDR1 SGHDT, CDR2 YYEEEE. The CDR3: CASRAASREQYF. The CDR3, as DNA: TGTGCCAGCAGGGCAGCCAGTAGGGAGCAGTACTTC.

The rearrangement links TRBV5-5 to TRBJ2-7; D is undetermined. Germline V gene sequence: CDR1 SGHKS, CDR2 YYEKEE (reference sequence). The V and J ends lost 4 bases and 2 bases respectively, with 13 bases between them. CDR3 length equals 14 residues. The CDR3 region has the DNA TGTGCCAGCAGCCGTCGAACTAATCCCTACGAGCAGTACTTC. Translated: CASSRRTNPYEQYF. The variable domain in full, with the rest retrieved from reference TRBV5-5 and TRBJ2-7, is DAGVTQSPTHLIKTRGQQVTLRCSPISGHKSVSWYQQVLGQGPQFIFQYYEKEERGRGNFPDRFSARQFPNYSSELNVNALLLGDSALYLCASSRRTNPYEQYFGPGTRLTVT.

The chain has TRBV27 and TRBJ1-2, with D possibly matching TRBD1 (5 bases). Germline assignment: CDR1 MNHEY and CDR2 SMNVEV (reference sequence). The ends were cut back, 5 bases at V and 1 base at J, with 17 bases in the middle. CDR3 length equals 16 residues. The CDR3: CASSAQGHLLNYGYTF. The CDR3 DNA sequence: TGTGCCAGCAGTGCCCAGGGTCACCTACTTAACTATGGCTACACCTTC.

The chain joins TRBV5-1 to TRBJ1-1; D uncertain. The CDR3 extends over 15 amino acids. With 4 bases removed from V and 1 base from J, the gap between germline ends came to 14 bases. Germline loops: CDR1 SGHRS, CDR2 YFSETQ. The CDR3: CASSPVVFSNTEAFF. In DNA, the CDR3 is TGCGCCAGCAGCCCCGTTGTGTTTTCGAACACTGAAGCTTTCTTT.

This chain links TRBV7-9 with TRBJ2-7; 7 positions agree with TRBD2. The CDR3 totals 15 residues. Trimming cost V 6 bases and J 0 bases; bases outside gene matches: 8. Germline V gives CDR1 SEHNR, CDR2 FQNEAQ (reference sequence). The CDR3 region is CASSGRESSSYEQYF. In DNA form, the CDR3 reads TGTGCCAGCAGTGGGAGGGAGTCCTCCTCCTACGAGCAGTACTTC. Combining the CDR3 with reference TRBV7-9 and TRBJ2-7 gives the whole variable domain DTGVSQNPRHKITKRGQNVTFRCDPISEHNRLYWYRQTLGQGPEFLTYFQNEAQLEKSRLLSDRFSAERPKGSFSTLEIQRTEQGDSAMYLCASSGRESSSYEQYFGPGTRLTVT.

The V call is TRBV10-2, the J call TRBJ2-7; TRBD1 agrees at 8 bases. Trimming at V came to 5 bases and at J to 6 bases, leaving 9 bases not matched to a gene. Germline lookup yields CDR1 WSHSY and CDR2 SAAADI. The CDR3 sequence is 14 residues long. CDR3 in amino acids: CASSPQGAQGEQYF. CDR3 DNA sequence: TGCGCCAGCAGTCCCCAGGGGGCGCAGGGCGAGCAGTACTTC.

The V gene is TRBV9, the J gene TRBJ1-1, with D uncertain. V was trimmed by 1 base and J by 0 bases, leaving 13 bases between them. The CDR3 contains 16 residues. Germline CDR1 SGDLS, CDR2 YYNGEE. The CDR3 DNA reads TGTGCCAGCAGCGTATTTTACGGTCCCGTGAACACTGAAGCTTTCTTT. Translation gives CASSVFYGPVNTEAFF.

The CDR3 region has the DNA TGTGCCAGCAGTGAAGCGTTTAAACAGAGGCTGAAGCAGCCCCAGCATTTT. It is translated as CASSEAFKQRLKQPQHF. The chain employs TRBV6-1 and TRBJ1-5; D is unresolved. CDR3 length: 17 residues. Germline lookup yields CDR1 MNHNS and CDR2 SASEGT. V dropped 0 bases and J dropped 7 bases, with 19 bases sitting between them.

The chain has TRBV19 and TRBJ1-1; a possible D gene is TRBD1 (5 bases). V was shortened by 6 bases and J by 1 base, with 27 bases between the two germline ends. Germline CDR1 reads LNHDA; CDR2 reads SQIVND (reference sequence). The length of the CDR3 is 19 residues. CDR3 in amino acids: CASRALRSVGRAGNTEAFF. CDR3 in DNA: TGTGCCAGTAGGGCCCTGCGTTCTGTAGGCAGGGCCGGGAACACTGAAGCTTTCTTT.

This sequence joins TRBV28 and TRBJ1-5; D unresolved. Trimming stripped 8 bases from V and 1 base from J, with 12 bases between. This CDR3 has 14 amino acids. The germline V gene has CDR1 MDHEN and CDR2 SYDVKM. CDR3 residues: CASLAWESNQPQHF. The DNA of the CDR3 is TGTGCCAGCCTAGCGTGGGAGAGCAATCAGCCCCAGCATTTT.

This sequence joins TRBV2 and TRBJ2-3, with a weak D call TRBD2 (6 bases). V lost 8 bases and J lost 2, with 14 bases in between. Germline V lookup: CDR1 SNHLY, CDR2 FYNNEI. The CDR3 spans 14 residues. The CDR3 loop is CASCWGGITDTQYF. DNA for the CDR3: TGTGCCAGCTGCTGGGGCGGGATCACAGATACGCAGTATTTT.

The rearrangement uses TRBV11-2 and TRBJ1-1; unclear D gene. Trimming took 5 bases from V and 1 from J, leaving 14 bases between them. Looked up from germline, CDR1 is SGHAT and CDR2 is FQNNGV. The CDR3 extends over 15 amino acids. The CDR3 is CASSHLGLGNTEAFF. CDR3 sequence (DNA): TGTGCCAGCAGCCACCTAGGGCTGGGGAACACTGAAGCTTTCTTT.

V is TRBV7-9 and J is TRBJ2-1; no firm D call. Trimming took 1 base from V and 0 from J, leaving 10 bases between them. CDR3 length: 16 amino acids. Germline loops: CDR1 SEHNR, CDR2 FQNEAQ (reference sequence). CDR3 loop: CASSLVEVRSYNEQFF. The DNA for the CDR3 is TGTGCCAGCAGCTTAGTTGAGGTTCGCTCCTACAATGAGCAGTTCTTC.

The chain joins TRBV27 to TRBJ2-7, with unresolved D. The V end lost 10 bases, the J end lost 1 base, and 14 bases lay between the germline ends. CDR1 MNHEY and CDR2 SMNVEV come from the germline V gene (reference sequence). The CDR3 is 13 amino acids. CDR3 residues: CATQAVDSYEQYF. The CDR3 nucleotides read TGTGCCACCCAGGCAGTCGATTCCTACGAGCAGTACTTC.